The 26 T cell receptor beta chains reported below all come from one sample, sequenced in a study of Ad26.COV2.S vaccination and SARS-CoV-2 variants. Clones were read by immunoSEQ multiplex PCR, and TCRdb kept only the in-frame ones, dropping some. Found here are roughly 510,000 clones, roughly 89% of them singletons; the top ten hold roughly 13%. Stated treatment: some 20 received Ad26.COV2.S at low or high dose, single or two shots; 5 received placebo; per-sample allocation not given. Sampling was done on day 63 after the first vaccine or placebo injection. This specimen consisted of peripheral blood, obtained in a trial of Ad26.COV2.S vaccine versus placebo. The receptors originated from a person aged 18-60 years who received the Ad26.COV2.S COVID-19 vaccine or a placebo.

This clone was seen a single time. The chain uses TRBV5-1 and TRBJ1-2; D possibly corresponds to TRBD1 (5 bases). The V end was cut by 0 bases, the J end by 7 bases, with 13 bases between. The length of the CDR3 is 14 residues. CDR1 is SGHRS, CDR2 YFSETQ, per germline. The CDR3: CASSLEYGGGGYTF. In DNA, the CDR3 is TGCGCCAGCAGCTTGGAGTATGGGGGAGGTGGCTACACCTTC.

The rearrangement uses TRBV10-3 and TRBJ2-5; no firm D call. Germline V gene lookup returns CDR1 ENHRY and CDR2 SYGVKD. Trimming cost V 3 bases and J 7 bases, with 18 bases left between them. CDR3 length equals 15 residues. Written as DNA, the CDR3 is TGTGCCATCAGTGATTCCAAGGGCACCCCAGGGACCCAGTACTTC. Residues: CAISDSKGTPGTQYF.

The chain uses TRBV6-6 and TRBJ2-4; the D is unclear. The CDR3 sequence is 13 residues long. The ends were cut back, 0 bases at V and 5 bases at J, with 5 bases in the middle. Germline V gene data show CDR1 as MNHNY and CDR2 as SVGAGI (reference sequence). As DNA, the CDR3 is TGTGCCAGCAGTTACTCGCCAGAAAACATTCAGTACTTC. Translating it yields CASSYSPENIQYF.

The genes are TRBV29-1 and TRBJ2-7; either TRBD1 or TRBD2 may supply D (6 bases each). Trimming took off 7 bases at V and 2 bases at J, with 12 bases between the two ends. The CDR3 loop spans 12 amino acids. Germline values: CDR1 SQVTM, CDR2 ANQGSEA. CDR3 residues: CSGGDITYEQYF. The CDR3 region has the DNA TGCAGCGGGGGGGACATCACCTACGAGCAGTACTTC.

The CDR3 DNA reads TGTGCCAGCCCTAGCCCGGGGGTTGGTACTGAAGCTTTCTTT. Residues: CASPSPGVGTEAFF. The V and J genes are TRBV6-6 and TRBJ1-1, with a weak D call TRBD1 (5 bases). Per germline, CDR1 MNHNY and CDR2 SVGAGI (reference sequence). The CDR3 loop spans 14 amino acids. V was cut by 8 bases and J by 5 bases, with 18 bases left in between.

This clone was seen a handful of times. The chain uses TRBV30 and TRBJ1-6; D uncertain. The CDR3 totals 14 residues. Germline V gene data show CDR1 as GTSNPN and CDR2 as SVGIG (reference sequence). The V end lost 2 bases, the J end lost 10 bases, and 15 bases lay between the germline ends. The CDR3 DNA follows: TGTGCCTGGAGTTTGGGCTCCGAAGGGTCACCCCTCCACTTT. This encodes CAWSLGSEGSPLHF.

The chain employs TRBV19 and TRBJ2-1, with a tentative D call TRBD2 (6 bases). The length of the CDR3 is 14 residues. Germline V gene lookup returns CDR1 LNHDA and CDR2 SQIVND (reference sequence). V was trimmed by 1 base and J by 5 bases, leaving 9 bases between them. CDR3 protein: CASSIAGAHNEQFF. For the CDR3, the DNA is TGTGCCAGTAGTATAGCGGGAGCCCACAATGAGCAGTTCTTC.

This chain uses TRBV7-2 with TRBJ1-2; a weak D match, TRBD1 (6 bases). The CDR3 has 14 residues. Trimming cost V 5 bases and J 8 bases, with 18 bases left between them. Per germline, CDR1 SGHTA and CDR2 FQGNSA. The CDR3 DNA follows: TGTGCCAGCAGCCCAGGGGTGGGATTGGGGGGCTACACCTTC. It yields the protein CASSPGVGLGGYTF.

The V gene is TRBV7-2, the J gene TRBJ1-1; D is uncertain. This CDR3 is built from 13 residues. Trimming pared 5 bases from V and 3 bases from J, leaving 10 bases between. From germline, CDR1 is SGHTA and CDR2 FQGNSA. CDR3 nucleotide sequence: TGTGCCAGCAGCACGACCCCGGACACTGAAGCTTTCTTT. This sequence encodes CASSTTPDTEAFF.

The chain combines TRBV4-2 with TRBJ2-1, with D unclear. The V end was cut by 0 bases, the J end by 15 bases, with 18 bases between. The CDR3 runs to 14 residues. Germline loops: CDR1 LGHNA, CDR2 YNFKEQ. The CDR3 DNA is TGTGCCAGCAGCCAAGACCTAAAATTAATGAGGTGGTTCTTC. Protein product: CASSQDLKLMRWFF.

V gene TRBV28 combines with J gene TRBJ2-2; 8 bases line up with TRBD2. The germline V gene has CDR1 MDHEN and CDR2 SYDVKM. This CDR3 is built from 14 residues. J gave up 1 base and V 8 bases, and 3 bases lay outside the gene matches. CDR3 in DNA: TGTGCCAGCCGGAGCGGGAGGAACACCGGGGAGCTGTTTTTT. It yields the protein CASRSGRNTGELFF.

The V gene is TRBV7-9, the J gene TRBJ2-7; maybe TRBD2 (6 bases). Looked up from germline, CDR1 is SEHNR and CDR2 is FQNEAQ (reference sequence). The CDR3 consists of 14 residues. Trimming stripped 5 bases from V and 7 bases from J, with 18 bases between. This chain's CDR3 is CASSPGLSMEEQYF. The CDR3 DNA sequence: TGTGCCAGCAGCCCGGGACTCTCGATGGAGGAGCAGTACTTC.

This clone was detected only a few times. This chain joins TRBV15 and TRBJ1-5, with D possibly matching TRBD1 (6 bases). The CDR3 length is 16 residues. V shed 5 bases and J shed 2 bases, with 16 bases lying between them. Germline lookup yields CDR1 LNHNV and CDR2 YYDKDF (reference sequence). The CDR3 spells CATSRGGEGGNQPQHF. CDR3 nucleotides: TGTGCCACCAGCCGAGGGGGTGAGGGGGGCAATCAGCCCCAGCATTTT.

This clone appeared many times. The rearrangement uses TRBV7-9 and TRBJ1-6; weak D call: TRBD1 (6 bases). The V and J ends lost 9 bases and 6 bases respectively, with 15 bases between them. This CDR3 spans 14 amino acids. Looked up from germline, CDR1 is SEHNR and CDR2 is FQNEAQ (reference sequence). The CDR3 sequence: CASQDHRANSPLHF. In DNA form, the CDR3 reads TGTGCCAGTCAGGACCACAGGGCTAATTCACCCCTCCACTTT.

On this clone itself: Other DNA sequences of this sample code for an identical CDR3. The rearrangement uses TRBV9 and TRBJ2-3; 7 nucleotides match TRBD2. Germline values: CDR1 SGDLS, CDR2 YYNGEE. The V and J ends lost 4 bases and 6 bases, in that order; junction bases with no gene match: 5. The CDR3 contains 13 residues. CDR3 sequence: CASSSGGTDTQYF. CDR3 DNA: TGTGCCAGCAGCTCCGGGGGGACGGATACGCAGTATTTT.

The chain is built from TRBV19 and TRBJ2-5; TRBD1 or TRBD2 may be the D gene (5 bases each). The V end lost 5 bases, the J end lost 5 bases, and 15 bases lay between the germline ends. This CDR3 is built from 14 residues. Germline V lookup: CDR1 LNHDA, CDR2 SQIVND (reference sequence). The CDR3 region has the DNA TGTGCCAGTAGTCCAACCGGGGCCCACGAGACCCAGTACTTC. It specifies CASSPTGAHETQYF.

V and J are TRBV5-1 and TRBJ2-1; possibly TRBD1 or TRBD2 for D (5 bases each). The germline V gene encodes CDR1 SGHRS and CDR2 YFSETQ. The CDR3 has 15 residues. With 4 bases removed from V and 6 bases from J, the gap between germline ends came to 17 bases. The CDR3 loop reads CASSPLGGKGNEQFF. CDR3 coding DNA: TGCGCCAGCAGCCCCCTTGGGGGAAAGGGCAATGAGCAGTTCTTC.

This chain connects TRBV6-5 to TRBJ1-2; 10 bases fit TRBD1. After removal of 6 bases from V and 6 bases from J, the junction contained 10 bases not matched to a gene. CDR1 and CDR2 (germline): MNHEY, SVGAGI. The CDR3 covers 15 residues. CDR3 in DNA: TGTGCCAGCAGGGGACCGGGACAGGGGAATCATGGCTACACCTTC. This translates into CASRGPGQGNHGYTF.

The rearrangement joins TRBV28 to TRBJ1-1; D may be TRBD1 (6 bases). CDR3 length: 15 residues. Germline V gene sequence: CDR1 MDHEN, CDR2 SYDVKM. Trimming stripped 7 bases from V and 0 bases from J, with 15 bases between. CDR3 sequence: CASTLGGALNTEAFF. The CDR3 coding sequence is TGTGCCAGCACCCTGGGGGGGGCTTTGAACACTGAAGCTTTCTTT.

The chain has TRBV7-9 and TRBJ2-5; 10 nucleotides agree with TRBD2. V shed 5 bases and J 5 bases; nucleotides not matched to a gene: 8. CDR3 length: 15 amino acids. CDR1 is SEHNR and CDR2 is FQNEAQ in the germline V gene (reference sequence). The CDR3 loop reads CASSTGTSDRETQYF. CDR3 nucleotides: TGTGCCAGCAGCACCGGGACTAGCGACCGGGAGACCCAGTACTTC.

J is TRBJ2-2 and V is TRBV7-2; TRBD2 aligns across 15 bases. V lost 3 bases, J lost 0 bases, and 5 bases stayed unmatched. The CDR3 is made up of 19 amino acids. The germline V gene has CDR1 SGHTA and CDR2 FQGNSA. The CDR3 is CASSFGTSGRLPNTGELFF. CDR3 nucleotides: TGTGCCAGCAGCTTCGGGACTAGCGGGAGGCTGCCGAACACCGGGGAGCTGTTTTTT.

V and J are TRBV5-4 and TRBJ2-7; 9 nucleotides line up with TRBD2. The CDR3 consists of 14 residues. Germline CDR1 SGHNT, CDR2 YYREEE (reference sequence). V shed 2 bases and J 3 bases; nucleotides not matched to a gene: 3. CDR3 loop: CASSLAGGFYEQYF. DNA of the CDR3: TGTGCCAGCAGCTTAGCGGGAGGATTCTACGAGCAGTACTTC.

The chain employs TRBV28 and TRBJ1-6; a possible D gene is TRBD1 (5 bases). Germline CDR1 is MDHEN and CDR2 is SYDVKM. V lost 1 base and J 7 bases, leaving 11 bases between the germline ends. The CDR3 extends over 15 amino acids. In nucleotides, the CDR3 is TGTGCCAGCAGTTTATCCGGGACGGGAAATTCACCCCTCCACTTT. Translating it yields CASSLSGTGNSPLHF.

The chain carries TRBV28 and TRBJ2-1, with D possibly TRBD2 on 5 matching bases. The V end lost 6 bases, the J end lost 5 bases, and 11 bases lay between the germline ends. The CDR3 consists of 13 residues. Germline CDR1 and CDR2: MDHEN and SYDVKM. In DNA, the CDR3 is TGTGCCAGCAGGGCCAGCGGAGACAATGAGCAGTTCTTC. Translating gives CASRASGDNEQFF. Filled out from reference TRBV28 and TRBJ2-1, the complete variable domain reads DVKVTQSSRYLVKRTGEKVFLECVQDMDHENMFWYRQDPGLGLRLIYFSYDVKMKEKGDIPEGYSVSREKKERFSLILESASTNQTSMYLCASRASGDNEQFFGPGTRLTVL.

V gene TRBV7-9 combines with J gene TRBJ1-2; TRBD1 aligns across 11 bases. Per germline, CDR1 SEHNR and CDR2 FQNEAQ (reference sequence). The CDR3 has 17 residues. J was trimmed by 5 bases and V by 1 base; bases with no gene match: 9. CDR3 bases: TGTGCCAGCAGCTTAGTTGGGCCCGGGACAGGGGGTTATGGCTACACCTTC. Translation: CASSLVGPGTGGYGYTF. The variable domain in full, with the rest retrieved from reference TRBV7-9 and TRBJ1-2, is DTGVSQNPRHKITKRGQNVTFRCDPISEHNRLYWYRQTLGQGPEFLTYFQNEAQLEKSRLLSDRFSAERPKGSFSTLEIQRTEQGDSAMYLCASSLVGPGTGGYGYTFGSGTRLTVV.

This clone came up once. This chain uses TRBV30 with TRBJ1-5, with D possibly being TRBD1 (6 bases). Germline assignment: CDR1 GTSNPN and CDR2 SVGIG (reference sequence). Deletions cut 3 bases from V and 4 bases from J, with 13 bases between. CDR3 size: 14 residues. This CDR3 reads CAWRTGTENQPQHF. The CDR3 coding sequence is TGTGCCTGGAGGACAGGAACGGAAAATCAGCCCCAGCATTTT.